What follows describes a single T cell receptor (beta chain). Its antigen is currently unknown. Generated by immunoSEQ multiplex PCR, the TCRdb table keeps only in-frame clones and is missing some. The sample records approximately 110,000 clones, roughly 70% being singletons. The entry originates in a study of shared clonotypes between healthy human individuals. Study-level information: Donors had three CD4 naive, three CD4 memory, two CD8 naive and one CD8 memory plate apiece.

Study results and caveats: The authors sampled blood alone, and tissue repertoires likely differ. At large depth, rarefaction still showed sorted-subset sequencing to be incomplete.

The CDR3 runs 14 residues. CDR1 and CDR2 (germline): LNHDA, SQIVND (reference sequence). After removal of 4 bases from V and 6 bases from J, the junction contained 6 bases not matched to a gene. The CD8 memory sample joined CD45RO+ cells and CCR7-negative CD45RA+ cells. The receptor was isolated from a woman younger than 45 in good health. J is TRBJ2-7 and V is TRBV19, with 10 bases fitting TRBD1. Source material: memory CD8+ T cells sorted from blood. Subset in this sample: CD45RO+ cells pooled with CCR7-negative TemRA cells. The CDR3, as DNA: TGTGCCAGTAGTAGCCGGGACAGGGGCCCCGAGCAGTACTTC. Residues: CASSSRDRGPEQYF.